These 14 T cell receptor beta chains were all obtained from the same sample, sequenced in a study of regulatory T cells in long-lasting Graves disease. Assembly of TCR beta libraries relied on iRepertoire HTBI primers together with Arm-PCR of CDR3 regions. TCRdb itself ran the multiplex PCR reads through MiXCR, one entry per CDR3 protein. The sample shows around 400,000 distinct CDR3 sequences, 23% of them seen only once. Time point noted: persistent/refractory GD, antithyroid drugs over 5 years with positive TRAb. RNA isolated from PBMCs was used to make the TCR library. Sequences were derived from peripheral blood mononuclear cells (PBMCs), sampled when the disease was refractory, from a patient treated with antithyroid drugs. The receptors shown here come from a female donor with Graves disease.

The chain employs TRBV5-1 and TRBJ1-4; no firm D call. Trimming stripped 2 bases from V and 6 bases from J, with 8 bases between. CDR1 and CDR2 from the germline V gene are SGHRS and YFSETQ. The CDR3 is 13 amino acids. DNA for the CDR3: TGCGCCAGCAGCTTCCCCGGAGATGAAAAACTGTTTTTT. As protein: CASSFPGDEKLFF.

This clonotype turned up a few times. The chain combines TRBV28 with TRBJ1-1; tentatively, D is TRBD1 (6 bases). Germline CDR1 is MDHEN and CDR2 is SYDVKM. V was trimmed by 4 bases and J by 1 base, leaving 13 bases between them. The CDR3 runs 15 residues. The CDR3 spells CASSSTWGPNTEAFF. CDR3 DNA: TGTGCCAGCAGTTCCACCTGGGGGCCGAACACTGAAGCTTTCTTT.

The gene calls are TRBV19 and TRBJ1-2; TRBD1 might be the D (6 bases). This CDR3 has 15 residues. The germline V and J ends were trimmed by 7 bases and 0 bases, with 15 bases remaining between them. Germline V CDR1 and CDR2: LNHDA, SQIVND (reference sequence). Written as DNA, the CDR3 is TGTGCCAGTAAGGTGGGACACAGATCTAACTATGGCTACACCTTC. Amino acids: CASKVGHRSNYGYTF.

The chain couples TRBV4-1 to TRBJ1-4; 10 positions agree with TRBD1. Germline V gives CDR1 MGHRA, CDR2 YSYEKL. Trimming cost V 7 bases and J 5 bases; bases outside gene matches: 4. The CDR3 has 14 residues. CDR3 nucleotide sequence: TGCGCCAGCAACCGGGACAGGGGAAATGAAAAACTGTTTTTT. This translates into CASNRDRGNEKLFF.

This clonotype was found a few times. This chain joins TRBV10-3 and TRBJ2-7; D remains ambiguous. V lost 3 bases and J 5 bases, leaving 5 bases between the germline ends. The CDR3 has 11 residues. Germline CDR1 is ENHRY and CDR2 is SYGVKD. CDR3 sequence: CAISDRDEQYF. The CDR3 DNA reads as TGTGCCATCAGTGACCGGGACGAGCAGTACTTC.

The rearrangement uses TRBV5-1 and TRBJ1-1, with 8 bases matching TRBD1. The CDR3 runs 15 residues. V was clipped by 4 bases and J by 1 base; unmatched bases: 6. In germline, CDR1 is SGHRS, CDR2 YFSETQ. CDR3 sequence: CASSGRGQGNTEAFF. In DNA, the CDR3 is TGCGCCAGCAGCGGAAGAGGACAGGGGAACACTGAAGCTTTCTTT. The full variable domain, its missing parts supplied by reference TRBV5-1 and TRBJ1-1, is KAGVTQTPRYLIKTRGQQVTLSCSPISGHRSVSWYQQTPGQGLQFLFEYFSETQRNKGNFPGRFSGRQFSNSRSEMNVSTLELGDSALYLCASSGRGQGNTEAFFGQGTRLTVV.

V is TRBV6-2 or TRBV6-3 and J is TRBJ1-2; no definite D call. The CDR3 is 14 residues long. In germline, CDR1 is MNHEY, CDR2 SVGEGT. V lost 2 bases, J lost 7 bases, and 14 bases lay in between. The CDR3 protein is CASSYPGRARGYTF. Written as DNA, the CDR3 is TGTGCCAGCAGTTACCCCGGGAGGGCACGTGGCTACACCTTC.

The rearrangement joins TRBV7-6 to TRBJ2-2; TRBD2 agrees at 8 bases. Germline trimming cut 6 bases from V and 4 bases from J; bases unmatched to any gene: 7. The germline V gene has CDR1 SGHVS and CDR2 FNYEAQ. The CDR3 runs to 15 residues. CDR3 region: CASRMSLAGTGELFF. In DNA, the CDR3 is TGTGCCAGCAGGATGTCGCTAGCGGGCACCGGGGAGCTGTTTTTT.

The table lists this clonotype with many counts. This chain connects TRBV28 to TRBJ1-6; possibly TRBD1 for D (5 bases). Trimming took 4 bases from V and 8 from J, leaving 15 bases between them. This CDR3 has 15 residues. The germline V gene has CDR1 MDHEN and CDR2 SYDVKM. Written as DNA, the CDR3 is TGTGCCAGCAGTTCACAGGAGGGGAGGGATTCACCCCTCCACTTT. The encoded protein is CASSSQEGRDSPLHF. The full variable domain, completed using reference TRBV28 and TRBJ1-6, is DVKVTQSSRYLVKRTGEKVFLECVQDMDHENMFWYRQDPGLGLRLIYFSYDVKMKEKGDIPEGYSVSREKKERFSLILESASTNQTSMYLCASSSQEGRDSPLHFGNGTRLTVT.

This clonotype was detected a few times. The chain has TRBV4-3 and TRBJ1-1; D ambiguous. The CDR3 is made up of 14 amino acids. Germline V gene data show CDR1 as LGHNA and CDR2 as YSLEER. The germline V and J ends were trimmed by 0 bases and 4 bases, with 9 bases remaining between them. CDR3 protein: CASSQDPTGTEAFF. DNA of the CDR3: TGCGCCAGCAGCCAAGACCCAACGGGCACTGAAGCTTTCTTT.

This clonotype was seen a few times. The rearrangement joins TRBV4-1 to TRBJ2-7, with 11 bases identical to TRBD2. The germline V gene has CDR1 MGHRA and CDR2 YSYEKL. The CDR3 runs 16 residues. The trim removed 2 bases at V and 3 bases at J, leaving 6 bases unmatched. The CDR3 is CASSQTAGTSGYEQYF. The CDR3 nucleotides are TGCGCCAGCAGCCAAACCGCCGGGACTAGCGGCTACGAGCAGTACTTC.

This chain links TRBV20-1 with TRBJ1-3; D is undetermined. V was pared by 0 bases and J by 0 bases, with 6 bases between. This CDR3 is built from 14 residues. CDR1 and CDR2 (germline): DFQATT, SNEGSKA (reference sequence). CDR3 DNA: TGCAGTGCTAGAGACACCAACTCTGGAAACACCATATATTTT. As protein: CSARDTNSGNTIYF.

In this sample, this clonotype turned up a few times. This chain joins TRBV2 and TRBJ2-1, with 10 bases lining up with TRBD1. The CDR3 is 17 amino acids. CDR1 is SNHLY, CDR2 FYNNEI, per germline. With V trimmed by 3 bases and J by 3 bases, 8 bases remained unmatched. CDR3 coding DNA: TGTGCCAGCAGTGATTTACGGGACAGGGGAAACTACAATGAGCAGTTCTTC. Residues: CASSDLRDRGNYNEQFF.

In this sample, this clonotype turned up a few times. The J gene is TRBJ2-3, the V gene TRBV3-1; TRBD2 agrees at 10 bases. V lost 4 bases and J lost 4; bases outside the gene matches: 2. The germline V gene has CDR1 LGHDT and CDR2 YNNKEL (reference sequence). CDR3 length equals 14 residues. As DNA, the CDR3 is TGTGCCAGCAGCCGTCTAGCGGGAGCAGATACGCAGTATTTT. This gives the protein CASSRLAGADTQYF.